The rows below give T cell receptor beta chains drawn from one sample of a study of neoadjuvant anti-PD-1 for oral cavity cancer. Profiling relied on immunoSEQ multiplex PCR, and the TCRdb table lists in-frame clones only, not all of them. Here the sample spans some 15,000 clones, under 40% being singletons. The sequencing here drew on tumor tissue, taken after nivolumab (anti-PD-1) treatment. The receptors stem from a person between 40 and 79 years old with oral cavity squamous cell carcinoma. Both conserved end residues are part of each CDR3. D genes are given only for firm matches. Some rows have no size entry. The others give once, few or many, or a class for an expanded clone.

cdr3_aa: CASSPYNLSGGAWETQYF
cdr3_nt: TGTGCCAGCAGTCCATACAACCTTAGCGGGGGGGCCTGGGAGACCCAGTACTTC
v_call: TRBV28
clone_size: .
d_call: TRBD2
j_call: TRBJ2-5

cdr3_aa: CASSLAQYNTEAFF
cdr3_nt: TGTGCCAGCAGTTTAGCACAATACAACACTGAAGCTTTCTTT
v_call: TRBV28
clone_size: .
d_call: .
j_call: TRBJ1-1

cdr3_aa: CASTQGNTEAFF
cdr3_nt: TGTGCCAGTACTCAGGGGAACACTGAAGCTTTCTTT
v_call: TRBV19
clone_size: .
d_call: .
j_call: TRBJ1-1

cdr3_aa: CASSYSTYGYQETQYF
cdr3_nt: TGTGCCAGCAGTTACTCGACTTATGGGTACCAAGAGACCCAGTACTTC
v_call: TRBV6-6
clone_size: few
d_call: .
j_call: TRBJ2-5

cdr3_aa: CASSQGRSHLHF
cdr3_nt: TGCGCCAGCAGCCAAGGGAGATCGCACCTCCACTTT
v_call: TRBV4-3
clone_size: .
d_call: .
j_call: TRBJ1-6

cdr3_aa: CASSDSNRRTSTDTQYF
cdr3_nt: TGTGCCAGCTCGGACAGTAACCGTAGAACTAGCACAGATACGCAGTATTTT
v_call: TRBV18
clone_size: .
d_call: .
j_call: TRBJ2-3

cdr3_aa: CASQPGTGEAYGYTF
cdr3_nt: TGTGCCAGTCAACCCGGGACAGGGGAGGCCTATGGCTACACCTTC
v_call: TRBV19
clone_size: .
d_call: TRBD1
j_call: TRBJ1-2

cdr3_aa: CASSRRQGYEQYF
cdr3_nt: TGTGCCAGCAGCCGGCGACAGGGCTACGAGCAGTACTTC
v_call: TRBV9
clone_size: .
d_call: TRBD1
j_call: TRBJ2-7

cdr3_aa: CASSLRLAGGTDTQYF
cdr3_nt: TGTGCCAGCAGCCTTCGACTAGCGGGGGGTACAGATACGCAGTATTTT
v_call: TRBV5-6
clone_size: few
d_call: TRBD2
j_call: TRBJ2-3

cdr3_aa: CASTPYDSYGYTF
cdr3_nt: TGTGCCAGCACCCCCTATGACTCCTATGGCTACACCTTC
v_call: TRBV7-9
clone_size: few
d_call: .
j_call: TRBJ1-2

cdr3_aa: CTRLWFGENSGEQYF
cdr3_nt: TGTACCCGGTTGTGGTTCGGGGAGAACTCTGGCGAGCAGTACTTC
v_call: TRBV27
clone_size: few
d_call: .
j_call: TRBJ2-7

cdr3_aa: CASSVRGRRTGELFF
cdr3_nt: TGTGCCAGCAGCGTTAGGGGGCGCCGAACCGGGGAGCTGTTTTTT
v_call: TRBV9
clone_size: .
d_call: TRBD1
j_call: TRBJ2-2

cdr3_aa: CASPKTDGDTEAFF
cdr3_nt: TGTGCCAGCCCTAAAACGGACGGGGACACTGAAGCTTTCTTT
v_call: TRBV2
clone_size: few
d_call: .
j_call: TRBJ1-1

cdr3_aa: CASSGGQGAYNEQFF
cdr3_nt: TGCGCCAGCAGCGGGGGACAGGGAGCCTACAATGAGCAGTTCTTC
v_call: TRBV5-1
clone_size: few
d_call: TRBD1
j_call: TRBJ2-1

cdr3_aa: CASSSLDRPRGPQHF
cdr3_nt: TGTGCCAGCAGCTCCCTAGACCGCCCGCGGGGGCCCCAGCATTTT
v_call: TRBV11-3
clone_size: .
d_call: .
j_call: TRBJ1-5

cdr3_aa: CASSLAGGFTGELFF
cdr3_nt: TGTGCCAGTAGTTTAGCGGGGGGGTTCACCGGGGAGCTGTTTTTT
v_call: TRBV19
clone_size: .
d_call: TRBD2
j_call: TRBJ2-2

cdr3_aa: CASSLDWAANSPLHF
cdr3_nt: TGCGCCAGCAGCTTGGATTGGGCGGCCAATTCACCCCTCCACTTT
v_call: TRBV5-1
clone_size: .
d_call: .
j_call: TRBJ1-6

cdr3_aa: CSVGQEETQYF
cdr3_nt: TGCAGTGTTGGACAGGAAGAGACCCAGTACTTC
v_call: TRBV20-1
clone_size: .
d_call: TRBD1
j_call: TRBJ2-5

cdr3_aa: CASSITGPYGYTF
cdr3_nt: TGTGCCAGTAGTATCACAGGTCCCTATGGCTACACCTTC
v_call: TRBV19
clone_size: few
d_call: .
j_call: TRBJ1-2

cdr3_aa: CATTGSREQYF
cdr3_nt: TGTGCCACCACAGGGTCTCGCGAGCAGTACTTC
v_call: TRBV19
clone_size: .
d_call: .
j_call: TRBJ2-7

cdr3_aa: CASSNGAHGNQPQHF
cdr3_nt: TGTGCCAGCAGTAATGGGGCTCACGGCAATCAGCCCCAGCATTTT
v_call: TRBV6-1
clone_size: .
d_call: .
j_call: TRBJ1-5

cdr3_aa: CASSISGGQSSYNEQFF
cdr3_nt: TGTGCCAGCTCAATAAGCGGGGGGCAGAGCTCCTACAATGAGCAGTTCTTC
v_call: TRBV18
clone_size: .
d_call: TRBD2
j_call: TRBJ2-1

cdr3_aa: CAWSATGDYGYTF
cdr3_nt: TGTGCCTGGAGTGCGACTGGAGACTATGGCTACACCTTC
v_call: TRBV30
clone_size: few
d_call: .
j_call: TRBJ1-2

cdr3_aa: CASSDSDRARETQYF
cdr3_nt: TGTGCCAGCAGCGACTCCGACAGGGCGAGGGAGACCCAGTACTTC
v_call: TRBV9
clone_size: .
d_call: TRBD1
j_call: TRBJ2-5

cdr3_aa: CSVVAGTGSYEQYF
cdr3_nt: TGCAGCGTTGTCGCCGGGACAGGGTCCTACGAGCAGTACTTC
v_call: TRBV29-1
clone_size: few
d_call: TRBD1
j_call: TRBJ2-7

cdr3_aa: CASSKERVTEAFF
cdr3_nt: TGTGCCAGCAGCAAGGAGAGAGTCACTGAAGCTTTCTTT
v_call: TRBV7-2
clone_size: many
d_call: .
j_call: TRBJ1-1

cdr3_aa: CASSFGQLPSYNEQFF
cdr3_nt: TGTGCCAGCAGCTTCGGACAGCTCCCCTCCTACAATGAGCAGTTCTTC
v_call: TRBV7-2
clone_size: .
d_call: .
j_call: TRBJ2-1

cdr3_aa: CASSLDRGGVGAFF
cdr3_nt: TGTGCCAGCAGCTTGGACAGGGGTGGAGTCGGAGCTTTCTTT
v_call: TRBV5-5
clone_size: .
d_call: TRBD1
j_call: TRBJ1-1

cdr3_aa: CASGPQGDTQYF
cdr3_nt: TGCGCCAGCGGACCTCAGGGGGATACGCAGTATTTT
v_call: TRBV10-1
clone_size: .
d_call: .
j_call: TRBJ2-3

cdr3_aa: CASTTTGANSYEQYF
cdr3_nt: TGTGCCAGCACCACGACAGGGGCCAACTCCTACGAGCAGTACTTC
v_call: TRBV6-1
clone_size: few
d_call: TRBD1
j_call: TRBJ2-7

cdr3_aa: CASSPGQGSGELFF
cdr3_nt: TGTGCCAGCAGCCCCGGACAGGGGTCCGGGGAGCTGTTTTTT
v_call: TRBV5-8
clone_size: .
d_call: TRBD1
j_call: TRBJ2-2

cdr3_aa: CASSTGLSEPNEQFF
cdr3_nt: TGCGCCAGCAGCACCGGACTAAGCGAGCCCAATGAGCAGTTCTTC
v_call: TRBV5-1
clone_size: .
d_call: .
j_call: TRBJ2-1

cdr3_aa: CASSQGTGFSYEQYF
cdr3_nt: TGTGCCAGCAGCCAGGGGACAGGTTTCTCCTACGAGCAGTACTTC
v_call: TRBV7-9
clone_size: .
d_call: TRBD1
j_call: TRBJ2-7

cdr3_aa: CAIGVSGGAYEQYF
cdr3_nt: TGTGCCATCGGTGTTAGCGGGGGGGCTTACGAGCAGTACTTC
v_call: TRBV10-3
clone_size: .
d_call: TRBD2
j_call: TRBJ2-7

cdr3_aa: CASSFGLEYEQYF
cdr3_nt: TGTGCCAGCAGCTTCGGACTAGAGTACGAGCAGTACTTC
v_call: TRBV11-3
clone_size: .
d_call: TRBD2
j_call: TRBJ2-7

cdr3_aa: CASSEALQGANYGYTF
cdr3_nt: TGTGCCAGCAGTGAAGCGCTTCAGGGTGCTAACTATGGCTACACCTTC
v_call: TRBV2
clone_size: many
d_call: .
j_call: TRBJ1-2

cdr3_aa: CAISESAGFSSEQYF
cdr3_nt: TGTGCCATCAGTGAGTCGGCAGGGTTTTCTTCCGAGCAGTACTTC
v_call: TRBV10-3
clone_size: .
d_call: .
j_call: TRBJ2-7

cdr3_aa: CASSDGASFFSGNTIYF
cdr3_nt: TGTGCCAGCAGTGATGGCGCATCGTTCTTCTCTGGAAACACCATATATTTT
v_call: TRBV2
clone_size: medium-sized
d_call: .
j_call: TRBJ1-3

cdr3_aa: CASSPSWGGEVGAFF
cdr3_nt: TGTGCCAGCAGTCCGTCCTGGGGGGGCGAAGTAGGAGCTTTCTTT
v_call: TRBV27
clone_size: medium-sized
d_call: .
j_call: TRBJ1-1

cdr3_aa: CASRPTGGNEQFF
cdr3_nt: TGCGCCAGCAGACCGACAGGGGGCAATGAGCAGTTCTTC
v_call: TRBV10-2
clone_size: .
d_call: TRBD1
j_call: TRBJ2-1

cdr3_aa: CASSVVDGGTEAFF
cdr3_nt: TGCGCCAGCAGTGTGGTGGACGGGGGCACTGAAGCTTTCTTT
v_call: TRBV10-2
clone_size: few
d_call: .
j_call: TRBJ1-1

cdr3_aa: CASSSWPQETQYF
cdr3_nt: TGTGCCAGCAGCTCCTGGCCGCAAGAGACCCAGTACTTC
v_call: TRBV5-8
clone_size: .
d_call: .
j_call: TRBJ2-5

cdr3_aa: CASSSDWDSSYEQYF
cdr3_nt: TGTGCCAGCAGTTCGGACTGGGACAGCTCCTACGAGCAGTACTTC
v_call: TRBV27
clone_size: once
d_call: TRBD1
j_call: TRBJ2-7

cdr3_aa: CSVGQGGTEAFF
cdr3_nt: TGCAGCGTCGGACAGGGGGGCACTGAAGCTTTCTTT
v_call: TRBV29-1
clone_size: .
d_call: TRBD1
j_call: TRBJ1-1

cdr3_aa: CASSESGAAREQFF
cdr3_nt: TGCGCCAGCAGTGAGTCGGGGGCAGCTCGGGAGCAGTTCTTC
v_call: TRBV10-1
clone_size: few
d_call: .
j_call: TRBJ2-1